The 17 T cell receptor beta chains below were found in one sample sequenced in a study of blood T cell repertoires in COVID-19. Produced via immunoSEQ multiplex PCR; TCRdb's table is partial and in-frame only. Here the sample spans 150,000 to 200,000 clones, 80% being singletons. The sample comprised peripheral blood. The receptors derive from a man aged 55 to 70 with acute or convalescent COVID-19.

V and J are TRBV7-9 and TRBJ2-7; D is unclear. Germline assignment: CDR1 SEHNR and CDR2 FQNEAQ (reference sequence). This CDR3 region has 12 residues. Trimming left V 5 bases short and J 0 bases short, with 5 bases between. DNA of the CDR3: TGTGCCAGCAGCCTCCGCTCCTACGAGCAGTACTTC. Protein sequence: CASSLRSYEQYF.

The genes are TRBV29-1 and TRBJ1-1; 9 bases are shared with TRBD1. CDR1 is SQVTM, CDR2 ANQGSEA, per germline. The V and J ends lost 1 base and 4 bases, in that order; junction bases with no gene match: 4. This CDR3 has 14 residues. The CDR3 loop reads CSVEGQQGATEAFF. In DNA, the CDR3 is TGCAGCGTTGAAGGTCAACAGGGGGCCACTGAAGCTTTCTTT.

This chain's CDR3 is CASSLIQGPVYEQYF. The CDR3 nucleotides read TGTGCCAGCAGTTTAATACAGGGACCTGTCTACGAGCAGTACTTC. The chain links TRBV27 to TRBJ2-7; the D gene is possibly TRBD1 (6 bases). Germline CDR1 MNHEY, CDR2 SMNVEV (reference sequence). The CDR3 is 15 residues long. Between the trimmed V and J ends, which lost 2 bases and 3 bases, there was a span of 14 bases.

The chain recombines TRBV27 with TRBJ1-2, with 10 bases aligning to TRBD1. The V gene's germline CDR1 is MNHEY and CDR2 SMNVEV (reference sequence). With V trimmed by 4 bases and J by 8 bases, 13 bases remained unmatched. The CDR3 has 16 residues. CDR3 DNA: TGTGCCAGCAGTTCCCAGACAGGGGGCGCCGAAGGCGGCTACACCTTC. Translated, it gives CASSSQTGGAEGGYTF.

The V and J genes are TRBV6-5 and TRBJ1-6, with D perhaps matching TRBD1 (6 bases). Germline CDR1 and CDR2: MNHEY and SVGAGI. CDR3 length equals 14 residues. The V end was cut by 2 bases, the J end by 10 bases, with 12 bases between. DNA for the CDR3: TGTGCCAGCAGTTACCACAGGGCTGGGTCACCCCTCCACTTT. Encoded protein: CASSYHRAGSPLHF.

This chain's CDR3 is CASSLAGEGLGNTIYF. DNA of the CDR3: TGTGCCAGCAGCTTAGCTGGGGAGGGGTTAGGAAACACCATATATTTT. The chain couples TRBV7-9 to TRBJ1-3, with D possibly TRBD1 on 5 matching bases. Trimming left V 0 bases short and J 4 bases short, with 13 bases between. This CDR3 contains 16 residues. Germline CDR1 is SEHNR and CDR2 is FQNEAQ (reference sequence).

The rearrangement joins TRBV27 to TRBJ2-2; D is uncertain. Per germline, CDR1 MNHEY and CDR2 SMNVEV (reference sequence). This CDR3 contains 14 residues. Trimming took off 3 bases at V and 1 base at J, with 6 bases between the two ends. CDR3 DNA: TGTGCCAGCAGTTTTGCGCAGAACACCGGGGAGCTGTTTTTT. Residues: CASSFAQNTGELFF.

This sequence joins TRBV4-2 and TRBJ2-1; 8 nucleotides align to TRBD2. The CDR3 spans 15 residues. With 0 bases clipped from V and 5 bases from J, the junction kept 3 bases outside the gene matches. The V gene's germline CDR1 is LGHNA and CDR2 YNFKEQ. DNA of the CDR3: TGTGCCAGCAGCCAAGAGCTAGCGGGCCACAATGAGCAGTTCTTC. Translated, it gives CASSQELAGHNEQFF.

CDR3 DNA sequence: TGTGCCAGCAGTTTTGGGGCTTTCAATTCACCCCTCCACTTT. Translating it yields CASSFGAFNSPLHF. V usage is TRBV6-6 and J usage is TRBJ1-6; the D gene is possibly TRBD1 (5 bases). Trimming pared 4 bases from V and 7 bases from J, leaving 11 bases between. Germline CDR1 is MNHNY and CDR2 is SVGAGI (reference sequence). This CDR3 is built from 14 residues.

CDR3 sequence reads: CASSYSEGAVGEQYF. DNA of the CDR3: TGTGCCAGCAGTTACTCGGAGGGGGCGGTCGGCGAGCAGTACTTC. The chain recombines TRBV6-5 with TRBJ2-7, with D possibly matching TRBD1 (7 bases). Trimming pared 0 bases from V and 6 bases from J, leaving 15 bases between. Looked up from germline, CDR1 is MNHEY and CDR2 is SVGAGI. This CDR3 region has 15 residues.

The V and J genes are TRBV7-6 and TRBJ1-6; D remains unclear. This CDR3 has 14 amino acids. CDR1 SGHVS and CDR2 FNYEAQ come from the germline V gene. Trimming removed 1 base from V and 6 bases from J, with 7 bases in between. This CDR3 reads CASSLGELNSPLHF. DNA of the CDR3: TGTGCCAGCAGCTTAGGAGAGCTTAATTCACCCCTCCACTTT.

The chain joins TRBV5-1 to TRBJ1-1; no clear D gene. Between the trimmed V and J ends, which lost 3 bases and 1 base, there was a span of 10 bases. This CDR3 contains 14 residues. Per the germline V gene, CDR1 is SGHRS and CDR2 is YFSETQ. CDR3 sequence (DNA): TGCGCCAGCAGCTGGTTACAAGAGAACACTGAAGCTTTCTTT. It is translated as CASSWLQENTEAFF.

This clone was observed once. This rearrangement joins TRBV18 to TRBJ1-4; 9 bases are a match to TRBD1. Trimming took 2 bases from V and 10 from J; bases not matched to a gene: 8. CDR3 length: 15 residues. Per germline, CDR1 KGHSH and CDR2 LQKENI. The DNA of the CDR3 is TGTGCCAGCTCACCAAGGGGACAGGGCGAAGGAAAACTGTTTTTT. This translates into CASSPRGQGEGKLFF.

There are a few counts of this clone. This chain links TRBV2 with TRBJ1-5; the D gene is possibly TRBD1 (6 bases). The germline V and J ends were trimmed by 1 base and 1 base, with 14 bases remaining between them. Germline-derived CDR1 and CDR2 are SNHLY and FYNNEI. The CDR3 sequence is 17 residues long. DNA for the CDR3: TGTGCCAGCAGTGAAGAGGGGGACATTAGGAGCAATCAGCCCCAGCATTTT. This translates into CASSEEGDIRSNQPQHF.

This chain uses TRBV2 with TRBJ1-1; maybe TRBD1 (5 bases). In germline, CDR1 is SNHLY, CDR2 FYNNEI. The CDR3 extends over 13 amino acids. The V gene lost 8 bases and the J gene lost 2 bases, with 12 bases spanning the gap. Written as DNA, the CDR3 is TGTGCCAGCGCCCTTGACAGCAACACTGAAGCTTTCTTT. Translated: CASALDSNTEAFF.

V gene TRBV19 combines with J gene TRBJ1-4; TRBD1 is a possible D gene (6 bases). The CDR3 totals 13 residues. Germline lookup yields CDR1 LNHDA and CDR2 SQIVND (reference sequence). Trimming removed 8 bases from V and 1 base from J, with 8 bases in between. Written as DNA, the CDR3 is TGTGCCAGTCAACAGGGAACTAATGAAAAACTGTTTTTT. Translation gives CASQQGTNEKLFF.

The V and J genes are TRBV9 and TRBJ2-1; 9 nucleotides agree with TRBD2. From germline, CDR1 is SGDLS and CDR2 YYNGEE. CDR3 length: 15 amino acids. The V gene end was trimmed by 0 bases and the J gene end by 12 bases; junction bases not matched to a gene: 10. The CDR3 region is CASSVGASGKGGQFF. As DNA, the CDR3 is TGTGCCAGCAGCGTAGGGGCTAGCGGGAAAGGTGGGCAGTTCTTC.